The 8 T cell receptor beta chains below come from one sample, sequenced in a study of cytomegalovirus exposure and HLA in healthy donors. PCR was performed using 60 Vbeta and 13 Jbeta primers. TCRdb's table, derived via immunoSEQ multiplex PCR, lists solely in-frame clones and lacks some. This repertoire includes 150,000 to 250,000 clones. The sample comprised PBMCs. The receptors derive from a boy aged 10-17 years in good health and CMV-seronegative.

The chain links TRBV30 to TRBJ1-6; 10 positions match TRBD1. Losses at the gene ends were 3 bases for V and 9 bases for J; bases not matched to a gene: 8. In germline, CDR1 is GTSNPN, CDR2 SVGIG (reference sequence). The CDR3 runs to 15 residues. The CDR3 region is CAWRARDRGFSPLHF. The CDR3 DNA sequence: TGTGCCTGGAGGGCCCGGGACAGGGGATTTTCACCCCTCCACTTT.

CDR3 in amino acids: CASIRQGAGTGELFF. The DNA of the CDR3 is TGTGCCAGCATAAGACAGGGGGCGGGAACCGGGGAGCTGTTTTTT. V is TRBV2 and J is TRBJ2-2; 10 nucleotides match TRBD1. CDR3 length: 15 amino acids. CDR1 and CDR2 (germline): SNHLY, FYNNEI. With V trimmed by 7 bases and J by 5 bases, 7 bases remained unmatched.

The genes are TRBV6-1 and TRBJ1-6; a weak D match, TRBD1 (5 bases). The germline V and J ends were trimmed by 3 bases and 7 bases, with 13 bases remaining between them. The CDR3 runs to 15 residues. Germline-derived CDR1 and CDR2 are MNHNS and SASEGT. CDR3 sequence reads: CASSDSQGLNSPLHF. CDR3 nucleotide sequence: TGTGCCAGCAGTGACTCTCAGGGCCTCAATTCACCCCTCCACTTT.

The chain uses TRBV29-1 and TRBJ2-7; 8 bases map to TRBD1. CDR1 is SQVTM and CDR2 is ANQGSEA in the germline V gene. This CDR3 has 13 residues. Trimming at V came to 4 bases and at J to 3 bases, leaving 5 bases not matched to a gene. The CDR3 sequence is CSVGRGPSYEQYF. The CDR3 DNA reads as TGCAGCGTTGGCAGGGGGCCCAGCTACGAGCAGTACTTC.

The V call is TRBV2, the J call TRBJ2-5; D is uncertain. The J call may be faulty, since TRBJ2-7 better matches the DNA end. Germline values: CDR1 SNHLY, CDR2 FYNNEI. This CDR3 has 14 amino acids. The CDR3 loop reads CASSHRESFYEQYF. CDR3 in DNA: TGTGCCAGCAGTCATCGAGAGAGTTTCTACGAGCAGTACTTC.

This chain connects TRBV9 to TRBJ2-3, with 10 bases that match TRBD2. The CDR3 loop spans 15 amino acids. The germline CDR1 and CDR2 sequences are SGDLS and YYNGEE. With 0 bases clipped from V and 5 bases from J, the junction kept 3 bases outside the gene matches. The CDR3 nucleotides read TGTGCCAGCAGCGTAGAAGGGACTAGCGTAGATACGCAGTATTTT. Residues: CASSVEGTSVDTQYF.

J is TRBJ2-7 and V is TRBV5-8, with D maybe TRBD2 (6 bases). V gave up 5 bases and J gave up 0 bases, with 9 bases separating them. The CDR3 is 13 amino acids. The germline V gene encodes CDR1 SGHTS and CDR2 YDEGEE. The CDR3 DNA reads TGTGCCAGCAGTTACGGGAGCTCCTACGAGCAGTACTTC. It encodes CASSYGSSYEQYF.

V usage is TRBV7-6 and J usage is TRBJ1-1; 8 bases line up with TRBD1. Germline V gives CDR1 SGHVS, CDR2 FNYEAQ. V was pared by 4 bases and J by 1 base, with 5 bases of the junction left unmatched. There are 15 residues in the CDR3. CDR3 DNA: TGTGCCAGCAGCTCGTCCGGGACAGGGAACACTGAAGCTTTCTTT. The encoded protein is CASSSSGTGNTEAFF.